A single sample is the source of the 9 T cell receptor beta chains below, sequenced in a study of T cells in tuberculosis. Profiling relied on immunoSEQ multiplex PCR, and the TCRdb table lists in-frame clones only, not all of them. Counted here are tens of thousands of clones, 90% to 95% occurring once; the ten biggest clones make up 1.4% to 1.5%. Sample time point: new active TB diagnosis, blood taken before or within 7 days of starting treatment. Sequenced material: PBMCs, taken at tuberculosis diagnosis. The receptors derive from an adult with tuberculosis.

The gene calls are TRBV5-3 and TRBJ2-1, with TRBD2 matching over 10 bases. TRBV5-3 is given ORF status, its function remaining uncertain. This CDR3 spans 21 amino acids. Trimming cost V 2 bases and J 4 bases; bases outside gene matches: 21. DNA of the CDR3: TGTGCCAGAAGCTTTATTGCACTATCTCCGGGACTAGCGCTGAAGTACAATGAGCAGTTCTTC. This encodes CARSFIALSPGLALKYNEQFF.

The gene calls are TRBV5-1 and TRBJ1-2; possibly TRBD1 for D (5 bases). CDR1 is SGHRS and CDR2 is YFSETQ in the germline V gene. Trimming removed 5 bases at V and 4 bases at J, with 12 bases between. CDR3 length equals 13 residues. The CDR3: CASRGTGTYGYTF. DNA for the CDR3: TGCGCCAGCAGGGGCACAGGTACCTATGGCTACACCTTC.

The V and J genes are TRBV7-2 and TRBJ2-7; possibly TRBD2 for D (5 bases). The V gene lost 5 bases and the J gene lost 0 bases, with 14 bases spanning the gap. CDR1 and CDR2 (germline): SGHTA, FQGNSA. This CDR3 contains 15 residues. The DNA for the CDR3 is TGTGCCAGCAGCGTTAGTAGAGGGAGCTCCTACGAGCAGTACTTC. Amino acid sequence: CASSVSRGSSYEQYF.

V usage is TRBV25-1 and J usage is TRBJ1-4; maybe TRBD1 (6 bases). Trimming removed 8 bases from V and 11 bases from J, with 15 bases in between. Germline V gene lookup returns CDR1 MGHDK and CDR2 SYGVNS. The CDR3 covers 12 residues. In DNA, the CDR3 is TGTGCCAGCGGGCCCCCAAGGGGGAAACTGTTTTTT. It codes for CASGPPRGKLFF.

CDR3 in DNA: TGTGCCAGCTCCCCGGACAGGGCGCAAGAGACCCAGTACTTC. Its translation: CASSPDRAQETQYF. The chain has TRBV18 and TRBJ2-5; 8 bases line up with TRBD1. Germline V lookup: CDR1 KGHSH, CDR2 LQKENI. With 6 bases clipped from V and 2 bases from J, the junction kept 5 bases outside the gene matches. CDR3 length: 14 residues.

Here the CDR3 DNA reads TGTGCCAGCAGATTGATTAGCGGGAGAGATGAGCAGTTCTTC. This gives the protein CASRLISGRDEQFF. The chain uses TRBV6-5 and TRBJ2-1; 9 bases are a match to TRBD2. With 6 bases clipped from V and 8 bases from J, the junction kept 8 bases outside the gene matches. This CDR3 contains 14 residues. Germline V lookup: CDR1 MNHEY, CDR2 SVGAGI.

This chain uses TRBV6-5 with TRBJ2-2; 7 bases map to TRBD1. V shed 6 bases and J 4 bases; nucleotides not matched to a gene: 2. This CDR3 has 13 amino acids. CDR1 is MNHEY and CDR2 is SVGAGI in the germline V gene. The CDR3 nucleotides are TGTGCCAGCAGAACAGGGGTCACCGGGGAGCTGTTTTTT. It is translated as CASRTGVTGELFF.

V and J are TRBV19 and TRBJ2-6; possibly TRBD1 for D (5 bases). The germline V and J ends were trimmed by 6 bases and 0 bases, with 6 bases remaining between them. CDR1 and CDR2 from the germline V gene are LNHDA and SQIVND (reference sequence). The CDR3 covers 14 residues. The CDR3 coding sequence is TGTGCCAGTAGAGACAGCTCTGGGGCCAACGTCCTGACTTTC. It codes for CASRDSSGANVLTF.

The chain has TRBV30 and TRBJ1-5; 7 positions agree with TRBD1. Trimming cost V 3 bases and J 0 bases; bases outside gene matches: 2. Germline CDR1 GTSNPN, CDR2 SVGIG (reference sequence). The CDR3 runs to 14 residues. CDR3 sequence reads: CAWRGQHSNQPQHF. The CDR3, as DNA: TGTGCCTGGAGGGGACAGCATAGCAATCAGCCCCAGCATTTT.